Described below is a single TCR beta chain sequence and its context. This entry comes from a study of early T cells in non-severe SARS-CoV-2 infection. A single record per CDR3 protein comes from TCRdb applying MiXCR to the 5' RACE reads. The table records about 92,000 distinct CDR3 sequences, roughly 15% of them present only once. This CDR3 is 10 amino acids long. Germline V gives CDR1 SGHTA, CDR2 FQGNSA. V gave up 8 bases and J gave up 8 bases, with 9 bases separating them. This TCR derives from an adult who was a healthcare worker with PCR-confirmed SARS-CoV-2 infection or an uninfected control (not recorded which). The chain recombines TRBV7-2 with TRBJ1-1, with unresolved D. The sequenced sample consisted of whole blood. DNA for the CDR3: TGTGCCAGCCGTGATAGGGAAGCTTTCTTT. Amino acid sequence: CASRDREAFF.